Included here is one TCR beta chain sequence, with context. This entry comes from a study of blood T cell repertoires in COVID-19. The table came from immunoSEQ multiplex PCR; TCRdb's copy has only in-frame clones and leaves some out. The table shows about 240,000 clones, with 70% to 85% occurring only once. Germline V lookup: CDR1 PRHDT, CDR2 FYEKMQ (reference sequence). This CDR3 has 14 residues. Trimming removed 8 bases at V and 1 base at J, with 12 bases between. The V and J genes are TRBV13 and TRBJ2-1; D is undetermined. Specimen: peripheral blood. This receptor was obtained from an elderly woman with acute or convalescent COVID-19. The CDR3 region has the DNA TGTGCCAGCCGGAGCAGCCAGTCCTACAATGAGCAGTTCTTC. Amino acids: CASRSSQSYNEQFF.